This TCR beta chain was observed in a study of blood T cell repertoires in COVID-19. The CDR3 contains 15 residues. Germline V gene sequence: CDR1 SGHRS, CDR2 YFSETQ. The V end was cut by 4 bases, the J end by 1 base, with 14 bases between. This clone has only a few counts. The repertoire was sequenced with immunoSEQ multiplex PCR; TCRdb's copy has only in-frame clones and lacks some. Of roughly 45,000 clones in the sample, around 84% were seen once. The V call is TRBV5-1, the J call TRBJ1-1; a weak D match, TRBD1 (6 bases). The receptor comes from a middle-aged man with active COVID-19. The sequencing sample was made of peripheral blood. The CDR3 DNA reads TGCGCCAGCAGCCCGGGGGGGGCTTGGAACACTGAAGCTTTCTTT. Protein sequence: CASSPGGAWNTEAFF.